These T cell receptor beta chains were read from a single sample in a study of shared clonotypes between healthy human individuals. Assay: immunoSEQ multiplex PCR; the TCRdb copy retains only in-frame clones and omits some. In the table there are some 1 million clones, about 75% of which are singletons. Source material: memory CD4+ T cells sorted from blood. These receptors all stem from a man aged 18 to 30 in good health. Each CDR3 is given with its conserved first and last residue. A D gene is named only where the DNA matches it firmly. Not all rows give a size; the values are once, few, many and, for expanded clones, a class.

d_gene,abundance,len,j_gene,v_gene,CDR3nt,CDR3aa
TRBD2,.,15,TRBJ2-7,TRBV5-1,TGCGCCAGCAGTAATACAGGACTAGCGGGGAAAGAGCAGTACTTC,CASSNTGLAGKEQYF
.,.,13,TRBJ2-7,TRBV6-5,TGTGCCAGCCTTCTGGGGGCGGGCGCCGAGCAGTACTTC,CASLLGAGAEQYF
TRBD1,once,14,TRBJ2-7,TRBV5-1,TGCGCCAGCAGCCTCAATGGGGAAACGGGACAGGGGCACTTC,CASSLNGETGQGHF
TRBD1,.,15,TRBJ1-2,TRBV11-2,TGTGCCAGCAGCGCCCAATCAGGGGGCGCGTTGGGCTACACCTTC,CASSAQSGGALGYTF
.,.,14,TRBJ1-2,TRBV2,TGTGCCAGCAGTGAAAGGGACGGGAACTATGGCTACACCTTC,CASSERDGNYGYTF
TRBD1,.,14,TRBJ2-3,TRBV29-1,TGCAGGGGTGATGGGGACAGGCCCACAGATACGCAGTATTTT,CRGDGDRPTDTQYF
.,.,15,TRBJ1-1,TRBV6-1,TGTGCCAGCAGTGAAACGGCCGCGGCTGGGGATGAAGCTTTCTTT,CASSETAAAGDEAFF
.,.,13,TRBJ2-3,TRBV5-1,TGCGCCAGCAGCTTGGAGCCCTCTAATACGCAGTATTTT,CASSLEPSNTQYF
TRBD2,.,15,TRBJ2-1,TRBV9,TGTGCCAGCAGCGTAGCAAGCGGGAGGGCCAGTGAGCAGTTCTTC,CASSVASGRASEQFF
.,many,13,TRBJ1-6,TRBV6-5,TGTGCCAGCAGCGGACGGCTTAATTCACCCCTCCACTTT,CASSGRLNSPLHF
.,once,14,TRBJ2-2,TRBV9,TGTGCCAGCAGCCCTCTGGGGCTCGCCGGGGAGCTGTTTTTT,CASSPLGLAGELFF
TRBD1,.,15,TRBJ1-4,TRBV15,TGTGCCACCAGCCCCAGGGGGCAGCCTAATGAAAAACTGTTTTTT,CATSPRGQPNEKLFF
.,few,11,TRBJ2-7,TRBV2,TGTGCCAGCAAGGAGTACGGGGAGCAGTACTTC,CASKEYGEQYF
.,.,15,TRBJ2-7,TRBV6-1,TGTGCCAGCACCCCAGGGGCAGACGGTATCTTGGAGCAGTACTTC,CASTPGADGILEQYF
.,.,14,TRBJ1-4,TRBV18,TGTGCCAGCTCACTGTCTCCAACTAATGAAAAACTGTTTTTT,CASSLSPTNEKLFF
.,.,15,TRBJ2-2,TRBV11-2,TGTGCCAGCAGCTCGCTAGCGCGGAACACCGGGGAGCTGTTTTTT,CASSSLARNTGELFF
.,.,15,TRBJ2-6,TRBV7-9,TGTGCCAGCAGCTTAGCGGGGACTGGGGCCAACGTCCTGACTTTC,CASSLAGTGANVLTF
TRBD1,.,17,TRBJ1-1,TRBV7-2,TGTGCCAGCAGCTTAAGCTCTACGGGGCAGGGGGACACTGAAGCTTTCTTT,CASSLSSTGQGDTEAFF
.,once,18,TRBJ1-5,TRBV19,TGTGCCAGTAGTATTGGGCCCGGGACGCTTAGTAGCAATCAGCCCCAGCATTTT,CASSIGPGTLSSNQPQHF
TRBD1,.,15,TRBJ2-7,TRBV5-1,TGCGCCAGCAAAACCGGGACAGGGGGCACCTACGAGCAGTACTTC,CASKTGTGGTYEQYF
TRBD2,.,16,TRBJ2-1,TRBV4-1,TGCGCCAGCAGCCAAGAACTAGCGCAAAGGATGGGTGAGCAGTTCTTC,CASSQELAQRMGEQFF
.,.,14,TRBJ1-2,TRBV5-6,TGTGCCAGCAGCATGGGCCAGGGTATCTATGGCTACACCTTC,CASSMGQGIYGYTF
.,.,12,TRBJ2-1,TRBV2,TGTGCCAGCCACGAAAGAGGCAATGAGCAGTTCTTC,CASHERGNEQFF
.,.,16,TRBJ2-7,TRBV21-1,TGTGCCAGCAGCAATCCAGTCGTTGCGAAAAGCTACGAGCAGTACTTC,CASSNPVVAKSYEQYF
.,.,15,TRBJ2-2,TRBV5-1,TGCGCCAGCAGCTTGGACCCGTACAACACCGGGGAGCTGTTTTTT,CASSLDPYNTGELFF
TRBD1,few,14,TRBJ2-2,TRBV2,TGTGCCAGTAGGGGACAGGGGGTAACCGGGGAGCTGTTTTTT,CASRGQGVTGELFF
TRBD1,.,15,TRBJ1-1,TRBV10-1,TGCGCCAGCAGTGCGGACAGGTTAACGAACACTGAAGCTTTCTTT,CASSADRLTNTEAFF
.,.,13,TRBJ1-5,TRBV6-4,TGTGCCAGCCGTATACAGGTCAATCAGCCCCAGCATTTT,CASRIQVNQPQHF
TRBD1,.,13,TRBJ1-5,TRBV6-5,TGTGCCAGCAGTAGACAGGGTGGCCAGCCCCAGCATTTT,CASSRQGGQPQHF
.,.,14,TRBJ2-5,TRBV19,TGTGCCAGTAGTTGGGGACACTACCAAGAGACCCAGTACTTC,CASSWGHYQETQYF
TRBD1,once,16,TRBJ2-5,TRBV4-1,TGCGCCAGCAGCCAAGGAGGGGTGGGACAGCAAGAGACCCAGTACTTC,CASSQGGVGQQETQYF
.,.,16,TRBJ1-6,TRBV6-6,TGTGCCAGCAACCCACGCGCACGGACGGAGAATTCACCCCTCCACTTT,CASNPRARTENSPLHF
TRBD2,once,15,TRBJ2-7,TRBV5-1,TGCGCCAGCAGCATGGGACTAGCGCGAACCTACGAGCAGTACTTC,CASSMGLARTYEQYF
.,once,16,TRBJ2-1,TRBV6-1,TGTGCCAGCAGTGAAAAAACCGGACTACCTTACAATGAGCAGTTCTTC,CASSEKTGLPYNEQFF
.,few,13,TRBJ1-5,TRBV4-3,TGCGCCAGCAGCCAAGCGGGGGGTCAGCCCCAGCATTTT,CASSQAGGQPQHF
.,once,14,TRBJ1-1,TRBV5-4,TGTGCCAGCAGCCGCCGGGACGGCTACACTGAAGCTTTCTTT,CASSRRDGYTEAFF